The rows below give T cell receptor beta chains drawn from one sample of a study of T-cell memory formation after mild COVID-19. MiXCR, run by TCRdb on the 5' RACE reads, gives a single entry per CDR3 protein. The table has roughly 380,000 distinct CDR3 sequences, under 30% seen once. The specimen was PBMCs or a T cell subset sorted from them (not recorded which). All receptors derive from an adult woman who had mild COVID-19 (a few samples of this study predate the infection). Cell type and time point are not known. CDR3s include the opening cysteine and the closing phenylalanine or tryptophan. A D gene is named only where the DNA matches it firmly. Rows may omit the clone size; those that give it use once, few, many or a size class.

j_call clone_size d_call v_call cdr3_aa cdr3_nt
TRBJ2-7 few TRBD1 TRBV20-1 CSARDWTGSEQYF TGCAGTGCTAGAGACTGGACAGGTTCCGAGCAGTACTTC
TRBJ2-2 few TRBD1 TRBV2 CASRSGTGDTGELFF TGTGCCAGCAGGTCCGGGACAGGGGACACCGGGGAGCTGTTTTTT
TRBJ1-1 NA TRBD1 TRBV12-3/TRBV12-4 CASSLVGGQYTEAFF TGTGCCAGCAGTTTAGTTGGGGGACAGTACACTGAAGCTTTCTTT
TRBJ2-7 NA NA TRBV9 CASSAVDSSYEQYF TGTGCCAGCAGCGCTGTGGACTCATCCTACGAGCAGTACTTC
TRBJ2-3 medium-sized TRBD2 TRBV7-9 CASSLGSAGSRTDTQYF TGTGCCAGCAGCTTAGGGTCAGCGGGGAGTCGCACAGATACGCAGTATTTT
TRBJ2-1 few NA TRBV5-1 CASSLGPGVNEQFF TGCGCCAGCAGCTTAGGCCCGGGGGTTAATGAGCAGTTCTTC
TRBJ2-3 NA NA TRBV6-2/TRBV6-3 CAGLSKRLNTDTQYF TGTGCCGGACTGTCGAAGCGGCTAAACACAGATACGCAGTATTTT
TRBJ2-5 NA TRBD2 TRBV14 CASSRGPGGGASETQYF TGTGCCAGCAGCCGGGGACCAGGCGGGGGGGCCTCAGAGACCCAGTACTTC
TRBJ2-7 many NA TRBV30 CAWSVGRSYEQYF TGTGCCTGGAGTGTGGGGAGATCCTACGAGCAGTACTTC
TRBJ2-2 NA NA TRBV15 CATSGLGAGELFF TGTGCCACCAGCGGTCTGGGGGCCGGGGAGCTGTTTTTT
TRBJ2-7 few NA TRBV7-6 CASSVDSASSYEQYF TGTGCCAGCAGCGTTGACAGCGCAAGCTCCTACGAGCAGTACTTC
TRBJ2-7 few NA TRBV5-1 CASREGRHNAYEQYF TGCGCCAGCAGGGAGGGGCGGCACAACGCCTACGAGCAGTACTTC
TRBJ2-7 few TRBD2 TRBV7-2 CASSLAWSSGYSYEQYF TGTGCCAGCAGCTTAGCGTGGTCTAGCGGGTACTCCTACGAGCAGTACTTC
TRBJ2-1 few TRBD2 TRBV30 CAWSGLAGAGYDEQFF TGTGCCTGGAGTGGTTTAGCGGGAGCGGGTTATGATGAGCAGTTCTTC
TRBJ2-7 NA TRBD1 TRBV5-1 CASSSNPPGTGAYEQYF TGCGCCAGCAGCTCCAACCCGCCGGGGACAGGGGCCTACGAGCAGTACTTC
TRBJ1-5 once NA TRBV6-7 CASNLSNQPQHF TGTGCCAGCAATCTTAGCAATCAGCCCCAGCATTTT
TRBJ2-5 NA NA TRBV5-6 CASSGGARQTQYF TGTGCCAGCAGCGGGGGTGCTAGGCAGACCCAGTACTTC
TRBJ1-1 few NA TRBV12-5 CASGLPQGLGTEAFF TGTGCTAGTGGTTTGCCCCAGGGGCTGGGCACTGAAGCTTTCTTT
TRBJ2-1 few TRBD2 TRBV29-1 CSERPLAGGYNEQFF TGCAGCGAGCGTCCCCTAGCGGGAGGCTACAATGAGCAGTTCTTC
TRBJ1-5 few NA TRBV12-5 CASGLVFYRVYVGSSNQPQHF TGTGCTAGTGGTTTGGTTTTTTACAGGGTTTATGTGGGTTCGAGCAATCAGCCCCAGCATTTT
TRBJ2-7 NA NA TRBV23-1 CASGGTAAYEQYF TGCGCCAGCGGGGGAACGGCGGCCTACGAGCAGTACTTC
TRBJ2-1 NA TRBD2 TRBV12-3/TRBV12-4 CASSSEAGVSYNEQFF TGTGCCAGCAGTTCCGAAGCGGGGGTGTCCTACAATGAGCAGTTCTTC
TRBJ1-2 NA NA TRBV4-1 CASRDVRGIGGGYTF TGCGCCAGCAGGGATGTTCGAGGGATTGGGGGTGGCTACACCTTC
TRBJ2-2 few NA TRBV30 CACSRAAGELFF TGTGCCTGTTCCAGGGCGGCCGGGGAGCTGTTTTTT
TRBJ1-4 NA NA TRBV5-1 CASSPYDPAQTGSKLFF TGCGCCAGCAGCCCGTATGATCCTGCCCAGACCGGGTCAAAACTGTTTTTT
TRBJ2-1 many TRBD2 TRBV7-2 CASSLFLAGGNEQFF TGTGCCAGCAGCTTGTTCCTAGCGGGAGGCAATGAGCAGTTCTTC
TRBJ1-1 few NA TRBV12-3/TRBV12-4 CASSLRFIYTEAFF TGTGCCAGCAGTTTACGTTTTATCTACACTGAAGCTTTCTTT
TRBJ2-2 NA NA TRBV7-2 CGSSFLMNTGELFF TGTGGCAGCAGCTTCTTAATGAACACCGGGGAGCTGTTTTTT
TRBJ2-7 few TRBD1 TRBV12-3/TRBV12-4 CASRPGTGYEQYF TGTGCCAGCAGGCCCGGGACAGGGTACGAGCAGTACTTC
TRBJ1-1 NA NA TRBV12-3/TRBV12-4 CASSLGIGTEAFF TGTGCCAGCAGTTTAGGGATTGGGACTGAAGCTTTCTTT
TRBJ1-3 NA NA TRBV12-3/TRBV12-4 CASRRINSSGNTIYF TGTGCCAGCAGACGTATCAACAGCTCTGGAAACACCATATATTTT